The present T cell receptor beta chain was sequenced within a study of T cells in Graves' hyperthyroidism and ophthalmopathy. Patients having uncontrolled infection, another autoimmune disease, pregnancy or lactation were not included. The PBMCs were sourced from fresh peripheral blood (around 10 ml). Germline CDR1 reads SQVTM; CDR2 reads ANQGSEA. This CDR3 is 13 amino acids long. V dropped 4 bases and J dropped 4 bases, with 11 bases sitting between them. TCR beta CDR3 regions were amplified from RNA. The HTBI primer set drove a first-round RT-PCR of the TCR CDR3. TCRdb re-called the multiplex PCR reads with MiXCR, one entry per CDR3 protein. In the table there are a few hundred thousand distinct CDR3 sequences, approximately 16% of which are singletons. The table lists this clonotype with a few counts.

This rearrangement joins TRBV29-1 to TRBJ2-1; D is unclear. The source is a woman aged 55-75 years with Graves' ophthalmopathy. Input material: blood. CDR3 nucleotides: TGCAGCGTTGCCCGGGCAGGTTACAATGAGCAGTTCTTC. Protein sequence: CSVARAGYNEQFF.